A selection of T cell receptor beta chains follows, all from one sample in a study of vaccination and CD4 T cells after COVID-19. Each CDR3 protein gets one entry after TCRdb re-called the PCR reads with MiXCR. Among 11,000 to 15,000 distinct CDR3 sequences listed, about 35% were seen once. Antigen specificity for these receptors is unknown. The sequenced material came from cultured CD4+ T cells from blood. These receptors came from a human donor with COVID-19. Both conserved end residues are part of each CDR3. The order of the fields is D gene, clone size, J gene, V gene, CDR3 DNA, CDR3 protein. D genes are given only for firm matches. Clone size, where shown, is once, few, many, or a class for clones that have expanded.

>.|few|TRBJ1-5|TRBV20-1
TGCAGTGCTAGAGATAGGCTGCAGGGTGCTCAGCCCCAGCATTTT
CSARDRLQGAQPQHF
>TRBD1|.|TRBJ2-4|TRBV19
TGTGCCAGGGACAGGGGATGGTCCAAAAACATTCAGTACTTC
CARDRGWSKNIQYF
>.|.|TRBJ1-5|TRBV6-1
TGTGCCAGCAGTAATCCGGGGGGCGCTCAGCCCCAGCATTTT
CASSNPGGAQPQHF
>.|few|TRBJ2-2|TRBV7-3
TGTGCCAGCAGCTTAAGAGGGGGGGACGGGGAGCTGTTTTTT
CASSLRGGDGELFF
>TRBD1|.|TRBJ1-2|TRBV7-2
TGTGCCAGCAGCTTAGGGGGGACAGGGGGCGGCTACACCTTC
CASSLGGTGGGYTF
>TRBD1|.|TRBJ1-1|TRBV25-1
TGTGCCAGCAGTGACCCCCGGACAGGGAGCGGCACTGAAGCTTTCTTT
CASSDPRTGSGTEAFF
>TRBD1|few|TRBJ1-6|TRBV20-1
TGCAGTGCCCCTCAGGGGGAGACCAACCCAAGGAATTCACCCCTCCACTTT
CSAPQGETNPRNSPLHF
>.|few|TRBJ1-2|TRBV12-3/TRBV12-4
TGTGCCAGCAGCCCTCGAGTGGCGGTGAACTATGGCTACACCTTC
CASSPRVAVNYGYTF
>TRBD2|few|TRBJ2-1|TRBV7-9
TGTGCCAGCAGCTTAGGATCGGGGGGGGACAATGAGCAGTTCTTC
CASSLGSGGDNEQFF
>.|few|TRBJ1-5|TRBV7-2
TGTGCCAGCAGCTTACAGGGCTCCAGCAATCAGCCCCAGCATTTT
CASSLQGSSNQPQHF
>TRBD1|.|TRBJ1-1|TRBV5-4
TGTGCCAGCAGCTTGGGGGGGACAGGAGAAGCTTTCTTT
CASSLGGTGEAFF
>.|.|TRBJ2-1|TRBV6-1
TGTGCCAGCAGTGAAGCGTTAGGGGGAAGTGCCACGAGGAATGAGCAGTTCTTC
CASSEALGGSATRNEQFF
>.|few|TRBJ1-5|TRBV7-8
TGTGCCAGCAGGGAGGGTCGACAGGTGGTCAATCAGCCCCAGCATTTT
CASREGRQVVNQPQHF
>.|.|TRBJ2-2|TRBV2
TGTGCCAGCTGTTGGACTTCGCGATCCGGGGAGCTGTTTTTT
CASCWTSRSGELFF
>TRBD1|few|TRBJ1-6|TRBV6-1
TGTGCCAGCCTAAAAGGACAGGGGGGAAATTCACCCCTCCACTTT
CASLKGQGGNSPLHF
>TRBD1|.|TRBJ1-5|TRBV10-2
TGCGCCAGCCGGGGGACAGGGGGCCTGCTTCAGCCCCAGCATTTT
CASRGTGGLLQPQHF
>TRBD1|.|TRBJ1-5|TRBV28
TGTGCCAGCATCTTACTGGACAGGCTTTTTTCCCAGCATTTT
CASILLDRLFSQHF
>TRBD2|.|TRBJ2-1|TRBV20-1
TGCAGTGCTAGAGTTGCGGGGGGCTCCTACAATGAGCAGTTCTTC
CSARVAGGSYNEQFF
>.|.|TRBJ2-2|TRBV29-1
TGCAGCGTTGAAGCGGGGTTAAACACCGGGGAGCTGTTTTTT
CSVEAGLNTGELFF
>.|.|TRBJ1-1|TRBV12-2
TGTGCAAGTCGCCCCCGGGGGGCGCCGATGAACACTGAAGCTTTCTTT
CASRPRGAPMNTEAFF
>.|few|TRBJ1-2|TRBV11-2
TGTGCCAGCAGCCACGGGGAAGTCACGGGTGGTGGCTACACCTTC
CASSHGEVTGGGYTF
>.|few|TRBJ1-4|TRBV28
TGTGCCAGTACGGGGGGAGGCCATGAAAAACTGTTTTTT
CASTGGGHEKLFF
>TRBD2|few|TRBJ2-1|TRBV15
TGTGCCACCAGCGGAGGGGGACTAGCCCATGAGCAGTTCTTC
CATSGGGLAHEQFF
>.|.|TRBJ2-5|TRBV5-8
TGTGCCAGCAGCTTGCTCCAGGCCCAAGGGACCCAGTACTTC
CASSLLQAQGTQYF
>.|.|TRBJ2-4|TRBV7-2
TGTGCCAGCGGCAATGGACACATTCAGTACTTC
CASGNGHIQYF
>.|.|TRBJ2-2|TRBV6-4
TGTGCCAGCATTCTCCTGGTCGAAAACACCGGGGAGCTGTTTTTT
CASILLVENTGELFF
>TRBD1|.|TRBJ2-7|TRBV7-9
TGTGCCAGCAGTCCCAGGGGGCGCGTCTACGAGCAGTACTTC
CASSPRGRVYEQYF
>TRBD1|.|TRBJ1-2|TRBV19
TGTGCCAGTACCACGGGACAGAAAGGCTACACCTTC
CASTTGQKGYTF
>.|few|TRBJ1-1|TRBV12-3/TRBV12-4
TGTGCCAGCAGCTGGATAGGAGGGTTGACTGAAGCTTTCTTT
CASSWIGGLTEAFF
>TRBD1|.|TRBJ1-5|TRBV19
TGTGCCAGTAGCGTGGCAGGGGGCGGCAATCAGCCCCAGCATTTT
CASSVAGGGNQPQHF
>.|.|TRBJ1-1|TRBV18
TGTGCCAGCTCACCAGGGGTTCCGAACACTGAAGCTTTCTTT
CASSPGVPNTEAFF
>.|.|TRBJ1-4|TRBV20-1
TGCAGTGCTACCCCGACCGGGGGCTCCGAAAAACTGTTTTTT
CSATPTGGSEKLFF
>TRBD1|few|TRBJ2-6|TRBV2
TGTGCCAGCAGAAAAGGGACAGTGCCATCTGGGGCCAACGTCCTGACTTTC
CASRKGTVPSGANVLTF
>.|few|TRBJ1-2|TRBV15
TGTGCCACCAGCAACCAGCCCAACCCTCAAGGCTACACCTTC
CATSNQPNPQGYTF
>TRBD2|.|TRBJ2-5|TRBV20-1
TGCAGTGCCCAGAGAAGCGGGGGCGGGGAGACCCAGTACTTC
CSAQRSGGGETQYF
>.|.|TRBJ2-7|TRBV7-2
TGTGCCAGCAGGTCCGACTACGAGCAGTACTTC
CASRSDYEQYF
>.|.|TRBJ2-1|TRBV7-9
TGTGCCAGCAGCTTATGGGGCAGTAGAGACAATGAGCAGTTCTTC
CASSLWGSRDNEQFF
>.|.|TRBJ1-1|TRBV9
TGTGCCAGCAGCCCCACCCCTGACTCGGCAGTCTTT
CASSPTPDSAVF
>.|.|TRBJ2-5|TRBV5-4
TGTGCCAGCAGCGGAGAAGAGACCCAGTACTTC
CASSGEETQYF
>.|.|TRBJ1-1|TRBV15
TGTGCCACCAGCAGAGGGACCTTCCCTGAAGCTTTCTTT
CATSRGTFPEAFF
>TRBD2|.|TRBJ2-7|TRBV19
TGTGCCAGTAGTCTCGAGCGGGGGTTCTACGAGCAGTACTTC
CASSLERGFYEQYF
>TRBD1|few|TRBJ1-3|TRBV20-1
TGCAGTGCTAATTCACAGGGGAGGGGAAACACCATATATTTT
CSANSQGRGNTIYF
>.|few|TRBJ1-2|TRBV7-9
TGTGCCAGCAGCTTAGCAGGGGGAGAGAGCTATGGCTACACCTTC
CASSLAGGESYGYTF
>TRBD1|few|TRBJ1-2|TRBV10-3
TGTGCCATCAAGGGGGACAGGGGGTATGGCTACACCTTC
CAIKGDRGYGYTF
>TRBD1|.|TRBJ1-2|TRBV5-1
TGCGCCAGCAAGGGACAGTGGTGGGGCTACACCTTC
CASKGQWWGYTF
>.|.|TRBJ1-2|TRBV28
TGTGCCAGCAGTTTCGAGATATATGGCTACACCTTC
CASSFEIYGYTF
>.|few|TRBJ2-7|TRBV20-1
TGCAGTGCTAGGGGACGGACCTACGAGCAGTACTTC
CSARGRTYEQYF
>.|.|TRBJ2-4|TRBV20-1
TGCAGTGCTAGGAGAGATAGCATTCAGTACTTC
CSARRDSIQYF
>TRBD1|few|TRBJ1-5|TRBV24-1
TGTGCCACCAGTGGACAGGGGCGCAATCAGCCCCAGCATTTT
CATSGQGRNQPQHF
>.|.|TRBJ1-4|TRBV24-1
TGTGCCACCAGTGACGCGACGGCCGAAAATGAAAAACTGTTTTTT
CATSDATAENEKLFF
>.|.|TRBJ2-1|TRBV11-2
TGTGCCAGCAGCCGAGACGGGAGCTCCTACAATGAGCAGTTCTTC
CASSRDGSSYNEQFF
>.|.|TRBJ2-3|TRBV29-1
TGCAGCGTTGGGGCCAAGGGGGGTACGCAGTATTTT
CSVGAKGGTQYF
>TRBD1|few|TRBJ1-2|TRBV6-1
TGTGCCAGCAGGGGACAGGGGGACTATGGCTACACCTTC
CASRGQGDYGYTF
>TRBD1|medium-sized|TRBJ1-2|TRBV20-1
TGCAGTGCTGACCAGACAGGGACGGGCTACGGCTACACCTTC
CSADQTGTGYGYTF
>.|few|TRBJ2-5|TRBV10-3
TGTGCCATCAGTCGAGGGGGAGACCAAGAGACCCAGTACTTC
CAISRGGDQETQYF
>TRBD1|.|TRBJ2-7|TRBV6-1
TGTGCCAGCAGTGGGACAGGGTACCCCTTCGAGCAGTACTTC
CASSGTGYPFEQYF
>TRBD2|.|TRBJ2-7|TRBV11-2
TGTGCCAGCAGCCTAAGCGGGACCCTCGGCGAGCAGTACTTC
CASSLSGTLGEQYF
>.|few|TRBJ1-5|TRBV24-1
TGTGCCATCCTCCTCTGGCGACAGCCCCAGCATTTT
CAILLWRQPQHF
>TRBD1|few|TRBJ1-1|TRBV29-1
TGCAGCGTTCTCCAGGGGGGCACTGAAGCTTTCTTT
CSVLQGGTEAFF
>.|.|TRBJ2-1|TRBV30
TGTGCCTGGAGTGTATCCTCGGGGAGGAATGAGCAGTTCTTC
CAWSVSSGRNEQFF